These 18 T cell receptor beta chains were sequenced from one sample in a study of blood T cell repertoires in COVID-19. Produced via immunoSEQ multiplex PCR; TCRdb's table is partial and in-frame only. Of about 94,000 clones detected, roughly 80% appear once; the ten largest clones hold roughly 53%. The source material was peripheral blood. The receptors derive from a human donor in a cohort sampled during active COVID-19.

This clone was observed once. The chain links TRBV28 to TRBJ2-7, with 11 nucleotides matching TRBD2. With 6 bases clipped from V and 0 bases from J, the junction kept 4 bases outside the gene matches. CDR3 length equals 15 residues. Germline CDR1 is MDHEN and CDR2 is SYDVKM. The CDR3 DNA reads TGTGCCAGCAGCCAAACTAGCGGGAGCTCCTACGAGCAGTACTTC. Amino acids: CASSQTSGSSYEQYF. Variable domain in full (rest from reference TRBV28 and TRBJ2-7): DVKVTQSSRYLVKRTGEKVFLECVQDMDHENMFWYRQDPGLGLRLIYFSYDVKMKEKGDIPEGYSVSREKKERFSLILESASTNQTSMYLCASSQTSGSSYEQYFGPGTRLTVT.

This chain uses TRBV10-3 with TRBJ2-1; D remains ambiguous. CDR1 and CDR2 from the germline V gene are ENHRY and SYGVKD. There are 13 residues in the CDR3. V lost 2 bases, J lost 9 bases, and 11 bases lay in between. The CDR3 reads CAISEAVPGEQFF. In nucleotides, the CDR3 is TGTGCCATCAGTGAGGCTGTACCCGGTGAGCAGTTCTTC.

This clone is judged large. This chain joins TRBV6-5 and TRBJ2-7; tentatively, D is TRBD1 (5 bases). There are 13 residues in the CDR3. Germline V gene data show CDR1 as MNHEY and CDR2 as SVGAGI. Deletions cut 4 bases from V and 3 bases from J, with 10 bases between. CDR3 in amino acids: CASSSTGNYEQYF. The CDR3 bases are TGTGCCAGCAGTTCTACAGGAAACTACGAGCAGTACTTC.

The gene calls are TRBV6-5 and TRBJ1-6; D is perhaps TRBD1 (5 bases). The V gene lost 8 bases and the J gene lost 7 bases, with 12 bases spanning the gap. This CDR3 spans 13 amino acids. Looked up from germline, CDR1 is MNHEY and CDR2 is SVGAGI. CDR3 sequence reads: CASREQGNSPLHF. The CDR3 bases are TGTGCCAGCCGGGAGCAGGGCAATTCACCCCTCCACTTT.

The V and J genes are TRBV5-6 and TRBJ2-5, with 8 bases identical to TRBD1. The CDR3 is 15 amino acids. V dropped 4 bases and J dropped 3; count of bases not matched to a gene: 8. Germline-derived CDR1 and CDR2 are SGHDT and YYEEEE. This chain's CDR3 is CASSAGLGQEETQYF. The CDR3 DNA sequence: TGTGCCAGCAGCGCGGGGCTGGGACAGGAAGAGACCCAGTACTTC.

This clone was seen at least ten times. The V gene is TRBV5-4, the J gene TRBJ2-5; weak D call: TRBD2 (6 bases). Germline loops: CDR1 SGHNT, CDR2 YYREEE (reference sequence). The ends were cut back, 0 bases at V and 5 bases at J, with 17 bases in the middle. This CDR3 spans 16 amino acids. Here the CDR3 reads CASSLGSGGFGETQYF. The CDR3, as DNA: TGTGCCAGCAGCTTGGGCAGCGGAGGGTTCGGGGAGACCCAGTACTTC.

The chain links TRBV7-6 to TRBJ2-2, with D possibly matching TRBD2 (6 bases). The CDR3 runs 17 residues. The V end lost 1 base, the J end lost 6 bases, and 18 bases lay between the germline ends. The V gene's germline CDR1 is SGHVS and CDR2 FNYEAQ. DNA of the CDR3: TGTGCCAGCAGCTTAGTACCGCGACCGGGCGGGGCCGGGGAGCTGTTTTTT. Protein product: CASSLVPRPGGAGELFF.

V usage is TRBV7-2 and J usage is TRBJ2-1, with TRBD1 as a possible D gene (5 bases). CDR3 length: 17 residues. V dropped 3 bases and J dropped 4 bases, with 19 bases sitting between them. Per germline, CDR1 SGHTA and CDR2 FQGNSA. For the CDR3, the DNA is TGTGCCAGCAGCTTCCTGGGGCCGACGACCCCGTACAATGAGCAGTTCTTC. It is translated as CASSFLGPTTPYNEQFF. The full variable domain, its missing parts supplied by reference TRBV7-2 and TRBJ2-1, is GAGVSQSPSNKVTEKGKDVELRCDPISGHTALYWYRQSLGQGLEFLIYFQGNSAPDKSGLPSDRFSAERTGGSVSTLTIQRTQQEDSAVYLCASSFLGPTTPYNEQFFGPGTRLTVL.

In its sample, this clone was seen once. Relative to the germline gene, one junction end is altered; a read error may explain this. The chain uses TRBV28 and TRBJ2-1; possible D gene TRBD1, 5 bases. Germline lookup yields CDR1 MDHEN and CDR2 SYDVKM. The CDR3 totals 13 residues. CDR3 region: CASSPTDRSERFF. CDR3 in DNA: TGTGCCAGCAGTCCTACAGACAGATCCGAGCGGTTCTTC.

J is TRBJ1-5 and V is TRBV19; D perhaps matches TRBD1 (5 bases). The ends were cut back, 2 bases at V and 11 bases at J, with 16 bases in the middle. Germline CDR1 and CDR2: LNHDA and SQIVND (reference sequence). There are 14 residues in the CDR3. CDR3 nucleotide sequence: TGTGCCAGTAGTATAAGCGGGGCCCAAGGGGCCCAGCATTTT. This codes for CASSISGAQGAQHF.

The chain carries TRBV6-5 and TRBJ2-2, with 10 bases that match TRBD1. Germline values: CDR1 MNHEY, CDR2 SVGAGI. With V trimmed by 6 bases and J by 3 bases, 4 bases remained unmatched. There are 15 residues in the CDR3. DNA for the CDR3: TGTGCCAGCAGGCCCGGGACAGGGGACACCGGGGAGCTGTTTTTT. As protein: CASRPGTGDTGELFF.

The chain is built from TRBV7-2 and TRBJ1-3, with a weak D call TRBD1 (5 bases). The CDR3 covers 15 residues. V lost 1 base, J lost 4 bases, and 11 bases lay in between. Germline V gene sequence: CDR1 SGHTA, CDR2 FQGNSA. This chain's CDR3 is CASSLDRGYGNTIYF. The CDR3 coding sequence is TGTGCCAGCAGCTTAGATAGGGGTTACGGAAACACCATATATTTT.

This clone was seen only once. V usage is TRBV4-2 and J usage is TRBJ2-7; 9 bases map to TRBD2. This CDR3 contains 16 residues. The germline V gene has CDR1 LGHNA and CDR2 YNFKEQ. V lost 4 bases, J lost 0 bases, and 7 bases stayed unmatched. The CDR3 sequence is CASSRTPREGSYEQYF. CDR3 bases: TGTGCCAGCAGCCGAACCCCGCGGGAGGGCTCCTACGAGCAGTACTTC.

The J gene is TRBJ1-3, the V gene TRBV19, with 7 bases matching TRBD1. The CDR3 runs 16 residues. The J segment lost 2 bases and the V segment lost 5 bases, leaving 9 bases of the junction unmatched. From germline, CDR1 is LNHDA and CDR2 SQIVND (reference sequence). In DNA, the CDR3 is TGTGCCAGTAGTCCTCGGGACAGACCCACTGGAAACACCATATATTTT. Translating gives CASSPRDRPTGNTIYF. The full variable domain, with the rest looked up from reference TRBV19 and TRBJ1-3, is DGGITQSPKYLFRKEGQNVTLSCEQNLNHDAMYWYRQDPGQGLRLIYYSQIVNDFQKGDIAEGYSVSREKKESFPLTVTSAQKNPTAFYLCASSPRDRPTGNTIYFGEGSWLTVV.

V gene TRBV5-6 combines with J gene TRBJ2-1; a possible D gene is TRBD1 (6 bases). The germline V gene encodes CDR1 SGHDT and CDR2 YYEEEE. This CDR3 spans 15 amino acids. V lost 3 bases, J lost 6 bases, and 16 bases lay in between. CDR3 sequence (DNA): TGTGCCAGCAGCTCGACTTCAGGGGCGGGCAATGAGCAGTTCTTC. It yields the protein CASSSTSGAGNEQFF.

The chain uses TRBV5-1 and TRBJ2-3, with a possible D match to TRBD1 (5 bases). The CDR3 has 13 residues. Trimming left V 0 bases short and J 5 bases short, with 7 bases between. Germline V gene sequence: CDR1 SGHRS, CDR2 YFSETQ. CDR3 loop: CASSLAGLDTQYF. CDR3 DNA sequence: TGCGCCAGCAGCTTGGCAGGGTTAGATACGCAGTATTTT.

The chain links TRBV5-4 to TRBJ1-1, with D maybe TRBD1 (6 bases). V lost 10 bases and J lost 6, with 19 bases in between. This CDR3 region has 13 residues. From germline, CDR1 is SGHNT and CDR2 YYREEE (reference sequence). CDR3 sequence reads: CARGGGPGPEAFF. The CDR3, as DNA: TGTGCCCGAGGGGGGGGCCCCGGACCTGAAGCTTTCTTT.

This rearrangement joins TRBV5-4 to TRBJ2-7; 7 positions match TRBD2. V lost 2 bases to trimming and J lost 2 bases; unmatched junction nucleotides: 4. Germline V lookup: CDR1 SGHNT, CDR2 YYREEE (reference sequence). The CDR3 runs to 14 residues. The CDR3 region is CASSLGGSTYEQYF. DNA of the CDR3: TGTGCCAGCAGCTTAGGCGGGAGTACCTACGAGCAGTACTTC.